Shown below are 9 T cell receptor beta chains from a single sample sequenced in a study of T cells in Graves' hyperthyroidism and ophthalmopathy. Researchers amplified the TCR beta CDR3 regions from RNA transcripts. Initially, a first-round RT-PCR of the TCR CDR3 employed the HTBI primer set. TCRdb independently ran MiXCR on the multiplex PCR reads; one entry per CDR3 protein. There are 50,000 to 55,000 distinct CDR3 sequences in the sample; under 50% occur only once, and about 9% lies in the top ten. The sample taken for sequencing was blood. All receptors derive from a woman in her fifties or sixties with Graves' ophthalmopathy.

This clonotype was recorded at least ten times. This chain uses TRBV19 with TRBJ2-3, with TRBD2 identical over 9 bases. The CDR3 spans 17 residues. The trim removed 3 bases at V and 4 bases at J, leaving 11 bases unmatched. Per germline, CDR1 LNHDA and CDR2 SQIVND (reference sequence). CDR3 region: CASSMRSSGELADTQYF. CDR3 DNA: TGTGCCAGTAGTATGCGGTCTAGCGGGGAACTTGCAGATACGCAGTATTTT.

The V call is TRBV10-3, the J call TRBJ1-6; D is perhaps TRBD1 (6 bases). Germline V gene sequence: CDR1 ENHRY, CDR2 SYGVKD. The CDR3 consists of 14 residues. Trimming cost V 10 bases and J 5 bases, with 15 bases left between them. CDR3 sequence: CASSPGQNNSPLHF. CDR3 bases: TGTGCCAGCTCACCCGGACAGAATAATTCACCCCTCCACTTT.

This clonotype is a singleton in its sample. This sequence joins TRBV20-1 and TRBJ2-1, with unresolved D. The CDR3 has 14 amino acids. In germline, CDR1 is DFQATT, CDR2 SNEGSKA (reference sequence). The germline V and J ends were trimmed by 0 bases and 7 bases, with 13 bases remaining between them. This CDR3 is CSARDSRATNEQFF. DNA for the CDR3: TGCAGTGCTAGAGACTCCCGGGCAACTAATGAGCAGTTCTTC.

Points on this clonotype: An end of the junction does not agree with germline; a read error may underlie this. The chain employs TRBV7-8 and TRBJ2-2; TRBD1 might be the D (6 bases). This CDR3 is built from 9 residues. The germline V gene encodes CDR1 SGHVS and CDR2 FQNEAQ. Written as DNA, the CDR3 is TGTGCCAGCAGCTATCCAGGGGTTTTT. This sequence encodes CASSYPGVF.

This clonotype has ten or more counts. This chain joins TRBV20-1 and TRBJ2-3; 10 nucleotides match TRBD1. V trimming: 6 bases; J trimming: 2 bases; junction bases outside the gene matches: 5. CDR3 length equals 14 residues. Germline V gives CDR1 DFQATT, CDR2 SNEGSKA (reference sequence). The CDR3 is CSASDRGVTDTQYF. The CDR3 DNA sequence: TGCAGTGCCTCGGACAGGGGGGTCACAGATACGCAGTATTTT.

On this clonotype: The junction departs from the called germline gene at one end, perhaps through a read error. The chain joins TRBV20-1 to TRBJ1-5; D is ambiguous. The CDR3 has 13 residues. Germline V CDR1 and CDR2: DFQATT, SNEGSKA (reference sequence). The CDR3 DNA reads as TGCAGTGCCTCACTAGGGCGGAATCAGCCCCGGCATTTT. Its protein is CSASLGRNQPRHF.

The rearrangement joins TRBV2 to TRBJ1-6; 9 positions match TRBD1. Germline V gene sequence: CDR1 SNHLY, CDR2 FYNNEI. There are 19 residues in the CDR3. V was clipped by 4 bases and J by 0 bases; unmatched bases: 10. The CDR3 sequence: CASSARDRERGSYNSPLHF. The CDR3 coding sequence is TGTGCCAGCAGTGCCAGGGACAGGGAAAGGGGCTCCTATAATTCACCCCTCCACTTT.

In its sample, this clonotype was seen many times. The chain links TRBV20-1 to TRBJ2-7, with 11 positions matching TRBD2. CDR3 length: 15 residues. The V gene's germline CDR1 is DFQATT and CDR2 SNEGSKA (reference sequence). The V and J ends lost 6 bases and 4 bases, in that order; junction bases with no gene match: 11. The CDR3 loop reads CSAPPPTSGGYEQYF. For the CDR3, the DNA is TGCAGTGCCCCCCCCCCTACTAGCGGGGGTTACGAGCAGTACTTC.

This clonotype is termed medium-sized. The chain recombines TRBV10-2 with TRBJ2-7; TRBD1 aligns across 9 bases. Looked up from germline, CDR1 is WSHSY and CDR2 is SAAADI. The CDR3 covers 12 residues. V trimming: 7 bases; J trimming: 3 bases; junction bases outside the gene matches: 1. CDR3 nucleotide sequence: TGCGCCAGCACGACAGGGGGCTACGAGCAGTACTTC. It specifies CASTTGGYEQYF.